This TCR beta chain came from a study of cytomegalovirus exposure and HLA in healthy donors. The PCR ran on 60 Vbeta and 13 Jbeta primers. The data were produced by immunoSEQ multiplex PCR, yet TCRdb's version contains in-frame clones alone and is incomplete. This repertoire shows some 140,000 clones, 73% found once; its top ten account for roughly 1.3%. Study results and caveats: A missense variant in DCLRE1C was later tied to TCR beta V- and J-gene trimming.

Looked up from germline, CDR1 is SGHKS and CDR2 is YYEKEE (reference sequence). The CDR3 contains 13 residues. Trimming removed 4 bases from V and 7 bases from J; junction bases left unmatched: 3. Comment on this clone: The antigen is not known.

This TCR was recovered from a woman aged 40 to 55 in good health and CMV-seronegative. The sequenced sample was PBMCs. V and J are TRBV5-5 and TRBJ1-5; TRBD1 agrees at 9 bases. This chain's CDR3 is CASSDTGGQPQHF. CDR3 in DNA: TGTGCCAGCAGCGATACAGGGGGCCAGCCCCAGCATTTT.